Below, one T cell receptor beta chain is given with its context. Its matching antigen is unknown. The PCR was carried out with 60 Vbeta primers and 13 Jbeta primers. Sequenced by immunoSEQ multiplex PCR; TCRdb stores in-frame clones only, minus some. The sample lists under 95,000 clones, about 78% occurring once. The sample originates from a study of cytomegalovirus exposure and HLA in healthy donors. V shed 8 bases and J shed 10 bases, with 14 bases lying between them. In germline, CDR1 is MNHEY, CDR2 SVGAGI. The CDR3 consists of 11 residues. Study-level results: Researchers reported in a later analysis that common viral pathogens appeared linked to several top clusters.

The chain is built from TRBV6-5 and TRBJ1-1, with D maybe TRBD1 (5 bases). Source material: PBMCs. The TCR comes from a woman between 40 and 50 years old in good health and CMV-seropositive. CDR3 sequence reads: CASLGAGPAFF. In DNA form, the CDR3 reads TGTGCCAGCCTTGGGGCCGGGCCAGCTTTCTTT.